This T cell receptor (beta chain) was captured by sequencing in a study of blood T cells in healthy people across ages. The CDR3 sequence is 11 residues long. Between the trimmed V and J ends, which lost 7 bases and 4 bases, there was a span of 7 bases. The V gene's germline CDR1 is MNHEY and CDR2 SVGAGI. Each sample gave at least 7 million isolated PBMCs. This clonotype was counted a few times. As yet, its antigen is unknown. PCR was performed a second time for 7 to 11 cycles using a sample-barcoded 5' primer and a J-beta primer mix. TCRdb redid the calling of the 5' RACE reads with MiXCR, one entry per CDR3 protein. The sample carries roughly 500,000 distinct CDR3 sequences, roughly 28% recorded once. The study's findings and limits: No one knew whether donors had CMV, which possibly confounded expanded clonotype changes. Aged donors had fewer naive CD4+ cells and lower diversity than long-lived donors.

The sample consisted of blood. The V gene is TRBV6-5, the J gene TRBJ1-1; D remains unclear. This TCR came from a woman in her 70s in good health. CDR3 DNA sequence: TGTGCCAGCAATTCGGGCACTGAAGCTTTCTTT. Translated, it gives CASNSGTEAFF.